The TCR beta chain described here comes from a study of technical replicates of blood from several donors. The method was immunoSEQ multiplex PCR; TCRdb's version includes in-frame clones alone and lacks a portion of them. The sample has almost 85,000 clones; roughly 97% are singletons. This CDR3 has 17 residues. V lost 4 bases and J lost 2; bases outside the gene matches: 8. Germline lookup yields CDR1 LNHDA and CDR2 SQIVND (reference sequence). This TCR was sampled from a human donor in good health. The sequencing input was T cells isolated from PBMCs. The chain uses TRBV19 and TRBJ2-1, with 10 bases matching TRBD2. The CDR3 nucleotides are TGTGCCAGTAGTACCTTAGCGGGAGGAGGGGCCTACAATGAGCAGTTCTTC. Amino acids: CASSTLAGGGAYNEQFF.